The next 24 T cell receptor beta chains were all read from a single sample in a study of blood T cell repertoires in COVID-19. Libraries were prepared by immunoSEQ multiplex PCR; TCRdb keeps only in-frame clonotypes and omits some of them. This table has 200,000 or so clones, about 88% appearing once. The sample was peripheral blood. The receptor source for this set is a woman aged 40 to 50 who had recovered from COVID-19.

The genes are TRBV6-5 and TRBJ2-1, with 7 nucleotides matching TRBD2. Germline V gives CDR1 MNHEY, CDR2 SVGAGI. This CDR3 comprises 16 residues. The V segment lost 0 bases and the J segment 6 bases; nucleotides outside the gene matches: 8. CDR3 bases: TGTGCCAGCAGTTACTCGGCCCCAGCGGGAATCAATGAGCAGTTCTTC. It specifies CASSYSAPAGINEQFF.

The rearrangement uses TRBV7-2 and TRBJ2-1; D not certain. This CDR3 is built from 15 residues. The germline V and J ends were trimmed by 2 bases and 0 bases, with 8 bases remaining between them. Germline lookup yields CDR1 SGHTA and CDR2 FQGNSA. The CDR3 sequence: CASSLSAYSYNEQFF. CDR3 DNA sequence: TGTGCCAGCAGCTTATCAGCGTACTCCTACAATGAGCAGTTCTTC.

Only a few counts were recorded for this clone. This sequence joins TRBV5-1 and TRBJ1-3; 7 bases align to TRBD1. There are 16 residues in the CDR3. Germline CDR1 and CDR2: SGHRS and YFSETQ. Trimming removed 3 bases from V and 4 bases from J; junction bases left unmatched: 10. The CDR3 sequence is CASSSSGTESGNTIYF. CDR3 coding DNA: TGCGCCAGCAGCTCCTCCGGGACAGAGAGCGGAAACACCATATATTTT.

CDR3 bases: TGTGCCAGCGACCCTAGCGGGACGACAGATACGCAGTATTTT. Residues: CASDPSGTTDTQYF. The rearrangement uses TRBV5-5 and TRBJ2-3, with 9 bases lining up with TRBD2. V lost 7 bases, J lost 3 bases, and 6 bases stayed unmatched. The CDR3 loop spans 14 amino acids. Germline assignment: CDR1 SGHKS and CDR2 YYEKEE (reference sequence).

The chain recombines TRBV5-1 with TRBJ2-2, with 8 positions matching TRBD1. The CDR3 has 14 amino acids. With V trimmed by 3 bases and J by 5 bases, 3 bases remained unmatched. The V gene's germline CDR1 is SGHRS and CDR2 YFSETQ. The CDR3 DNA reads as TGCGCCAGCAGCTCCGGACAGGGAACCGGGGAGCTGTTTTTT. Protein product: CASSSGQGTGELFF.

This chain links TRBV5-8 with TRBJ1-5; D unresolved. Germline lookup yields CDR1 SGHTS and CDR2 YDEGEE. Between the trimmed V and J ends, which lost 2 bases and 4 bases, there was a span of 4 bases. The CDR3 loop spans 12 amino acids. The CDR3 DNA sequence: TGTGCCAGCAGCTTCTATAATCAGCCCCAGCATTTT. It translates to CASSFYNQPQHF.

This chain uses TRBV7-3 with TRBJ2-5; possible D gene TRBD1, 5 bases. With 5 bases removed from V and 2 bases from J, the gap between germline ends came to 15 bases. Germline V gene lookup returns CDR1 SGHTA and CDR2 FQGTGA. The length of the CDR3 is 15 residues. CDR3 sequence: CASSPVPGKQETQYF. The DNA for the CDR3 is TGTGCCAGCAGCCCGGTGCCAGGGAAGCAAGAGACCCAGTACTTC.

The CDR3 spells CASSLIQGNYGYTF. Written as DNA, the CDR3 is TGTGCCAGCAGCTTAATACAGGGGAACTATGGCTACACCTTC. The J gene is TRBJ1-2, the V gene TRBV11-2; 7 bases are a match to TRBD1. Germline-derived CDR1 and CDR2 are SGHAT and FQNNGV. This CDR3 comprises 14 residues. V lost 2 bases, J lost 2 bases, and 2 bases stayed unmatched.

This clone was seen a handful of times. V and J are TRBV10-1 and TRBJ2-7; D remains unclear. This CDR3 spans 16 amino acids. Germline V lookup: CDR1 WNHNN, CDR2 SYGVQD (reference sequence). V was clipped by 1 base and J by 3 bases, with 16 bases between them. CDR3 in DNA: TGCGCCAGCAGTGAGTACGAGTCAGACCGACTCTACGAGCAGTACTTC. It yields the protein CASSEYESDRLYEQYF.

The chain recombines TRBV7-9 with TRBJ2-1, with 9 bases identical to TRBD2. The germline gives CDR1 SEHNR, CDR2 FQNEAQ (reference sequence). This CDR3 is built from 14 residues. With V trimmed by 8 bases and J by 5 bases, 7 bases remained unmatched. The CDR3 sequence: CASGTSGLNNEQFF. In DNA, the CDR3 is TGTGCCAGCGGCACTAGCGGGTTAAACAATGAGCAGTTCTTC.

This clone was counted once. The chain has TRBV29-1 and TRBJ1-2, with a tentative D call TRBD1 (5 bases). CDR3 size: 11 residues. Germline V gene lookup returns CDR1 SQVTM and CDR2 ANQGSEA. V lost 5 bases to trimming and J lost 4 bases, with 8 bases between them. The CDR3 nucleotides are TGCAGCGTTAGGACATCCTATGGCTACACCTTC. Its protein is CSVRTSYGYTF.

The CDR3 DNA sequence: TGCGCCAGCGGGGGACTAGTAGTCGATGAGCAGTTCTTC. Translation gives CASGGLVVDEQFF. The chain employs TRBV5-1 and TRBJ2-1; 8 positions match TRBD2. The CDR3 spans 13 residues. Germline CDR1 SGHRS, CDR2 YFSETQ. Losses at the gene ends were 7 bases for V and 8 bases for J; bases not matched to a gene: 8.

The chain is built from TRBV27 and TRBJ2-1; a possible D gene is TRBD2 (7 bases). CDR1 and CDR2 (germline): MNHEY, SMNVEV (reference sequence). V was trimmed by 5 bases and J by 10 bases, leaving 24 bases between them. The CDR3 has 16 residues. CDR3 coding DNA: TGTGCCAGCAGTACCCCGGGGGCGGGGGCCATCCTCGAGCAGTTCTTC. It yields the protein CASSTPGAGAILEQFF.

The gene calls are TRBV19 and TRBJ1-1; D call uncertain. The V gene lost 6 bases and the J gene lost 11 bases, with 10 bases spanning the gap. Germline V CDR1 and CDR2: LNHDA, SQIVND (reference sequence). This CDR3 region has 10 residues. The CDR3 sequence: CASSGMRAFF. The CDR3 region has the DNA TGTGCCAGTAGCGGGATGCGGGCTTTCTTT.

The rearrangement joins TRBV18 to TRBJ1-5; TRBD1 matches at 11 bases. The germline CDR1 and CDR2 sequences are KGHSH and LQKENI. This CDR3 has 15 amino acids. Unmatched junction bases numbered 5, after V lost 4 bases and J lost 6 bases. Here the CDR3 DNA reads TGTGCCAGCTCACGGATCGGGACAGGGGGTCAGCCCCAGCATTTT. Its translation: CASSRIGTGGQPQHF.

This clone showed up just a few times. V gene TRBV27 combines with J gene TRBJ2-1; TRBD2 matches 11 bases. With V trimmed by 10 bases and J by 2 bases, 16 bases remained unmatched. This CDR3 region has 18 residues. Germline V gene sequence: CDR1 MNHEY, CDR2 SMNVEV (reference sequence). CDR3 DNA sequence: TGTGCCACCAAGGGACTAGCGGCCGACTACCGCACCTACAATGAGCAGTTCTTC. This sequence encodes CATKGLAADYRTYNEQFF.

This sequence joins TRBV5-4 and TRBJ2-2; D is unclear. Germline V gives CDR1 SGHNT, CDR2 YYREEE (reference sequence). Trimming left V 0 bases short and J 0 bases short, with 9 bases between. This CDR3 is 16 amino acids long. The CDR3 DNA reads as TGTGCCAGCAGCTTGGGCCAGTCTGCGAACACCGGGGAGCTGTTTTTT. It encodes CASSLGQSANTGELFF.

CDR3 sequence: CASSQDPSGGYEQYF. CDR3 sequence (DNA): TGTGCCAGCAGCCAAGATCCTAGCGGGGGATACGAGCAGTACTTC. The rearrangement uses TRBV4-2 and TRBJ2-7, with TRBD2 identical over 10 bases. CDR3 size: 15 residues. Germline V gives CDR1 LGHNA, CDR2 YNFKEQ. With V trimmed by 0 bases and J by 4 bases, 3 bases remained unmatched.

The chain joins TRBV7-2 to TRBJ2-1, with 7 bases identical to TRBD2. CDR3 length: 15 residues. V shed 1 base and J 4 bases; nucleotides not matched to a gene: 4. The V gene's germline CDR1 is SGHTA and CDR2 FQGNSA. This chain's CDR3 is CASSLVSSGYNEQFF. In DNA, the CDR3 is TGTGCCAGCAGCTTAGTCTCTAGCGGATACAATGAGCAGTTCTTC.

This clone was seen a handful of times. CDR3 sequence: CASSPDNEQFF. The CDR3 DNA follows: TGTGCCAGCTCACCCGACAATGAGCAGTTCTTC. J is TRBJ2-1 and V is TRBV18, with D unclear. The CDR3 sequence is 11 residues long. Trimming left V 3 bases short and J 5 bases short, with 2 bases between. From germline, CDR1 is KGHSH and CDR2 LQKENI.

This chain connects TRBV4-1 to TRBJ1-4; 10 nucleotides line up with TRBD1. Trimming took 4 bases from V and 4 from J; bases not matched to a gene: 6. CDR3 length equals 16 residues. Germline V gene data show CDR1 as MGHRA and CDR2 as YSYEKL. CDR3 DNA: TGCGCCAGCAGCCTCGACAGGGGGCTGAGTAATGAAAAACTGTTTTTT. It specifies CASSLDRGLSNEKLFF.

This chain joins TRBV27 and TRBJ1-4, with 7 bases matching TRBD1. The CDR3 consists of 17 residues. The V and J ends lost 2 bases and 1 base, in that order; junction bases with no gene match: 7. Germline CDR1 is MNHEY and CDR2 is SMNVEV (reference sequence). Here the CDR3 DNA reads TGTGCCAGCAGTTTACCCTTCCAGGGGGTAACTAATGAAAAACTGTTTTTT. This gives the protein CASSLPFQGVTNEKLFF. Looking up the rest from reference TRBV27 and TRBJ1-4 gives the full variable domain: EAQVTQNPRYLITVTGKKLTVTCSQNMNHEYMSWYRQDPGLGLRQIYYSMNVEVTDKGDVPEGYKVSRKEKRNFPLILESPSPNQTSLYFCASSLPFQGVTNEKLFFGSGTQLSVL.

This clone showed up just once. V gene TRBV18 combines with J gene TRBJ1-3; 8 nucleotides align to TRBD1. CDR3 length: 18 residues. The V gene end was trimmed by 1 base and the J gene end by 0 bases; junction bases not matched to a gene: 8. Germline CDR1 KGHSH, CDR2 LQKENI. CDR3 residues: CASSPQGQAGASGNTIYF. CDR3 coding DNA: TGTGCCAGCTCACCACAGGGACAGGCGGGAGCCTCTGGAAACACCATATATTTT.

This clone came up a few times. The chain links TRBV29-1 to TRBJ1-1, with D perhaps TRBD1 (6 bases). CDR1 and CDR2 from the germline V gene are SQVTM and ANQGSEA. V was cut by 7 bases and J by 3 bases, with 9 bases left in between. The CDR3 spans 11 residues. CDR3 in amino acids: CSADSYTEAFF. DNA of the CDR3: TGCAGCGCGGACAGCTACACTGAAGCTTTCTTT. Filled out from reference TRBV29-1 and TRBJ1-1, the complete variable domain reads SAVISQKPSRDICQRGTSLTIQCQVDSQVTMMFWYRQQPGQSLTLIATANQGSEATYESGFVIDKFPISRPNLTFSTLTVSNMSPEDSSIYLCSADSYTEAFFGQGTRLTVV.